This passage covers 26 T cell receptor beta chains from one sample sequenced in a study of beta chain features in type 1 diabetes. Sequencing targeted expressed TCRB transcripts, as all isolated RNA had been reverse transcribed. The assay was immunoSEQ multiplex PCR, and TCRdb's table has in-frame clones only and misses some. The table lists 330,000 or so clones, around a fifth of them singletons. Material for sequencing was naive CD4+ T cells from blood. Every receptor here comes from a woman aged 18-29 years in good health.

The V call is TRBV19, the J call TRBJ1-2; the match to TRBD1 covers 8 bases. CDR1 is LNHDA, CDR2 SQIVND, per germline (reference sequence). The CDR3 is 17 residues long. J gave up 5 bases and V 6 bases, and 17 bases lay outside the gene matches. The CDR3 reads CASSEEDRVPVWYGYTF. The CDR3 DNA reads as TGTGCCAGTAGCGAAGAGGACAGGGTTCCTGTATGGTATGGCTACACCTTC.

This clone appeared a few times. The CDR3 here is CASSPRELDTQYF. In nucleotides, the CDR3 is TGCGCCAGCAGCCCGCGGGAGTTAGATACGCAGTATTTT. V usage is TRBV4-3 and J usage is TRBJ2-3, with 7 bases matching TRBD2. Germline values: CDR1 LGHNA, CDR2 YSLEER. CDR3 length: 13 amino acids. V was clipped by 4 bases and J by 5 bases; unmatched bases: 3.

The rearrangement uses TRBV6-5 and TRBJ1-5; 9 bases line up with TRBD1. Germline CDR1 and CDR2: MNHEY and SVGAGI. V lost 6 bases, J lost 2 bases, and 5 bases stayed unmatched. This CDR3 comprises 15 residues. DNA for the CDR3: TGTGCCAGCAGACTCACAGGGGGCGGCAATCAGCCCCAGCATTTT. It specifies CASRLTGGGNQPQHF.

The chain recombines TRBV4-1 with TRBJ2-1, with D unclear. Trimming cost V 0 bases and J 5 bases, with 5 bases left between them. Germline CDR1 is MGHRA and CDR2 is YSYEKL. This CDR3 has 13 residues. CDR3 in amino acids: CASSQESDNEQFF. CDR3 nucleotide sequence: TGCGCCAGCAGCCAAGAATCCGACAATGAGCAGTTCTTC.

This sequence joins TRBV6-6 and TRBJ2-2; 7 positions agree with TRBD2. The CDR3 totals 15 residues. Germline V gives CDR1 MNHNY, CDR2 SVGAGI (reference sequence). Losses at the gene ends were 2 bases for V and 4 bases for J; bases not matched to a gene: 4. CDR3 protein: CASSYVREITGELFF. CDR3 sequence (DNA): TGTGCCAGCAGTTACGTGCGGGAGATCACCGGGGAGCTGTTTTTT.

This clone has just a few counts. The chain employs TRBV14 and TRBJ1-1; perhaps TRBD1 as D (6 bases). Trimming stripped 6 bases from V and 2 bases from J, with 16 bases between. Germline values: CDR1 SGHDN, CDR2 FVKESK. The CDR3 contains 15 residues. CDR3 region: CASRREQGRNTEAFF. As DNA, the CDR3 is TGTGCCAGCAGGAGGGAGCAGGGGCGCAACACTGAAGCTTTCTTT. Based on the CDR3 plus reference TRBV14 and TRBJ1-1, the full variable domain is EAGVTQFPSHSVIEKGQTVTLRCDPISGHDNLYWYRRVMGKEIKFLLHFVKESKQDESGMPNNRFLAERTGGTYSTLKVQPAELEDSGVYFCASRREQGRNTEAFFGQGTRLTVV.

This rearrangement joins TRBV27 to TRBJ2-5; 11 bases map to TRBD2. The V segment lost 6 bases and the J segment 4 bases; nucleotides outside the gene matches: 1. This CDR3 region has 13 residues. Per germline, CDR1 MNHEY and CDR2 SMNVEV (reference sequence). CDR3 sequence (DNA): TGTGCCAGCAGGACTAGCGGGGTAGAGACCCAGTACTTC. Translated, it gives CASRTSGVETQYF.

This clone has a handful of counts. The chain couples TRBV7-3 to TRBJ1-2, with 12 bases lining up with TRBD1. The CDR3 loop spans 20 amino acids. V lost 1 base, J lost 4 bases, and 16 bases stayed unmatched. Germline CDR1 is SGHTA and CDR2 is FQGTGA. CDR3 amino acids: CASSLKFVGAGQGAFYGYTF. The CDR3 nucleotides read TGTGCCAGCAGCTTAAAATTCGTTGGGGCGGGACAGGGGGCGTTCTATGGCTACACCTTC.

The V call is TRBV6-6, the J call TRBJ1-2; D may be TRBD1 (6 bases). This CDR3 spans 14 amino acids. Per the germline V gene, CDR1 is MNHNY and CDR2 is SVGAGI (reference sequence). V lost 4 bases, J lost 8 bases, and 17 bases lay in between. CDR3 sequence: CASSFAGGPAGYTF. CDR3 bases: TGTGCCAGCAGTTTTGCGGGGGGCCCAGCCGGCTACACCTTC.

This rearrangement joins TRBV10-3 to TRBJ1-4; D is unclear. Trimming removed 2 bases from V and 5 bases from J, with 12 bases in between. CDR1 ENHRY and CDR2 SYGVKD come from the germline V gene. The CDR3 contains 15 residues. This CDR3 reads CAISERVERNEKLFF. In nucleotides, the CDR3 is TGTGCCATCAGTGAGCGGGTCGAGAGAAATGAAAAACTGTTTTTT.

Only a few counts were recorded for this clone. The chain couples TRBV6-6 to TRBJ2-7; 9 bases map to TRBD1. After removal of 5 bases from V and 3 bases from J, the junction contained 5 bases not matched to a gene. CDR1 MNHNY and CDR2 SVGAGI come from the germline V gene (reference sequence). The CDR3 is 14 residues long. The CDR3 sequence: CASSRQGDDYEQYF. In DNA, the CDR3 is TGTGCCAGCAGTCGACAGGGGGACGACTACGAGCAGTACTTC.

This clone has only a few counts. This rearrangement joins TRBV15 to TRBJ2-1; tentatively, D is TRBD1 (6 bases). Trimming removed 5 bases at V and 9 bases at J, with 14 bases between. The CDR3 extends over 13 amino acids. CDR1 and CDR2 from the germline V gene are LNHNV and YYDKDF (reference sequence). The CDR3 DNA is TGTGCCACCAGCCAGGGGACCCTCATTGAGCAGTTCTTC. As protein: CATSQGTLIEQFF.

This clone was observed a few times. V and J are TRBV29-1 and TRBJ2-7, with D tentatively TRBD2 (5 bases). The germline V and J ends were trimmed by 1 base and 0 bases, with 16 bases remaining between them. CDR3 length: 16 residues. Looked up from germline, CDR1 is SQVTM and CDR2 is ANQGSEA. The CDR3 DNA reads TGCAGCGTTGAAGGAGGGTGGGAGCTCTTCTCCTACGAGCAGTACTTC. This encodes CSVEGGWELFSYEQYF.

This clone was recorded a few times. Additional DNA sequences in this sample encode the identical CDR3. The chain recombines TRBV7-9 with TRBJ1-1, with 8 bases matching TRBD1. The germline CDR1 and CDR2 sequences are SEHNR and FQNEAQ (reference sequence). J lost 1 base, V lost 4 bases, and 2 bases had no gene match. The CDR3 has 14 amino acids. The CDR3 spells CASSSGQGNTEAFF. Written as DNA, the CDR3 is TGTGCCAGCAGCTCCGGACAGGGGAACACTGAAGCTTTCTTT.

In this sample, this clone turned up a few times. The chain recombines TRBV30 with TRBJ2-4, with TRBD1 matching 8 bases. Trimming at V came to 1 base and at J to 8 bases, leaving 7 bases not matched to a gene. Per the germline V gene, CDR1 is GTSNPN and CDR2 is SVGIG (reference sequence). The CDR3 runs 14 residues. CDR3 nucleotide sequence: TGTGCCTGGAGTGCTCCGGACAGGGCGTACATTCAGTACTTC. Protein sequence: CAWSAPDRAYIQYF.

This clone has just a few counts. This chain uses TRBV6-1 with TRBJ2-3; 12 bases are a match to TRBD1. There are 12 residues in the CDR3. The germline V gene has CDR1 MNHNS and CDR2 SASEGT. CDR3 in DNA: TGTACCTCCGGGACAGGGGGCTTAACGCAGTATTTT. The encoded protein is CTSGTGGLTQYF.

This chain uses TRBV7-9 with TRBJ2-5, with D maybe TRBD2 (6 bases). V lost 5 bases and J 11 bases, leaving 12 bases between the germline ends. CDR1 and CDR2 from the germline V gene are SEHNR and FQNEAQ (reference sequence). The CDR3 loop spans 11 amino acids. CDR3 nucleotide sequence: TGTGCCAGCAGCAGAGGGGAGGAGCAGTACTTC. Protein sequence: CASSRGEEQYF.

The V gene is TRBV7-3, the J gene TRBJ2-1; 7 positions agree with TRBD2. This CDR3 comprises 18 residues. J lost 0 bases, V lost 5 bases, and 13 bases had no gene match. Germline V gives CDR1 SGHTA, CDR2 FQGTGA. DNA for the CDR3: TGTGCCAGCAGCCCCCGGGGCGGGGGACGTTCCTCCTACAATGAGCAGTTCTTC. Translation gives CASSPRGGGRSSYNEQFF.

The chain joins TRBV21-1 to TRBJ2-7; the table names TRBD1, a call not compared with the DNA. TRBV21-1 has pseudogene status. The CDR3 runs 13 residues. As DNA, the CDR3 is TGTGCCACTCTAGGGGGTTGCTCCTACGAGCAGTACTTC. Its translation: CATLGGCSYEQYF.

The rearrangement links TRBV12-5 to TRBJ2-1, with a possible D match to TRBD2 (6 bases). Germline V gene sequence: CDR1 LGHNT, CDR2 FRNRAP. Between the trimmed V and J ends, which lost 9 bases and 4 bases, there was a span of 22 bases. CDR3 length: 16 residues. The CDR3 coding sequence is TGTGCTAGCCTGGGCGGGGAGGCCCCGGGGTACAATGAGCAGTTCTTC. This codes for CASLGGEAPGYNEQFF.

This clone was detected a few times. J is TRBJ1-1 and V is TRBV10-3, with 9 bases aligning to TRBD1. The germline gives CDR1 ENHRY, CDR2 SYGVKD. Trimming took 7 bases from V and 5 from J; bases not matched to a gene: 5. The CDR3 extends over 13 amino acids. The CDR3 sequence is CAITGDRDTEAFF. CDR3 sequence (DNA): TGTGCCATCACTGGGGACAGGGATACTGAAGCTTTCTTT.

The V and J genes are TRBV15 and TRBJ2-2; 12 bases align to TRBD1. V was clipped by 2 bases and J by 6 bases; unmatched bases: 4. The CDR3 spans 16 residues. Germline V gene lookup returns CDR1 LNHNV and CDR2 YYDKDF (reference sequence). Here the CDR3 reads CATSRPGQGASGELFF. DNA of the CDR3: TGTGCCACCAGCAGACCGGGACAGGGGGCGTCCGGGGAGCTGTTTTTT.

This clone was detected a few times. This rearrangement joins TRBV6-5 to TRBJ2-3; 12 bases are a match to TRBD2. The germline gives CDR1 MNHEY, CDR2 SVGAGI. After removal of 8 bases from V and 2 bases from J, the junction contained 5 bases not matched to a gene. The CDR3 is 15 residues long. Written as DNA, the CDR3 is TGTGCCAGCTCTGCTAGCGGGGGGGCCACAGATACGCAGTATTTT. Its translation is CASSASGGATDTQYF.

J is TRBJ2-7 and V is TRBV25-1; D is possibly TRBD2 (6 bases). This CDR3 is 16 amino acids long. Trimming shortened V by 0 bases and J by 4 bases, and 16 bases separated the two germline ends. Germline loops: CDR1 MGHDK, CDR2 SYGVNS. CDR3 sequence (DNA): TGTGCCAGCAGTGAATATCGTAGCGGAGGGGCGTACGAGCAGTACTTC. As protein: CASSEYRSGGAYEQYF.

This clone was observed a few times. The chain employs TRBV11-2 and TRBJ2-4; 7 positions match TRBD2. The germline V gene encodes CDR1 SGHAT and CDR2 FQNNGV. Unmatched junction bases numbered 7, after V lost 1 base and J lost 1 base. This CDR3 has 17 residues. The CDR3 reads CASSLGGLADAKNIQYF. The CDR3 DNA reads TGTGCCAGCAGCTTAGGCGGCCTAGCGGATGCCAAAAACATTCAGTACTTC.

J is TRBJ2-3 and V is TRBV9; 10 nucleotides match TRBD1. Germline V gives CDR1 SGDLS, CDR2 YYNGEE. J gave up 3 bases and V 4 bases, and 8 bases lay outside the gene matches. This CDR3 region has 16 residues. The CDR3 DNA reads as TGTGCCAGCAGCATCCGGGGGGACAGGGGAACAGATACGCAGTATTTT. Translating gives CASSIRGDRGTDTQYF.